This entry features one TCR beta chain sequence. This sample was taken from a study of cytomegalovirus exposure and HLA in healthy donors. Deletions cut 5 bases from V and 4 bases from J, with 9 bases between. The CDR3 runs 12 residues. Looked up from germline, CDR1 is SEHNR and CDR2 is FQNEAQ (reference sequence). The study ran its PCR with 60 Vbeta and 13 Jbeta primers. Assay used: immunoSEQ multiplex PCR; TCRdb lists only in-frame clones, some missing. Its clone listing holds 100,000 to 150,000 clones. This receptor was taken from a man between 18 and 29 years old in good health and CMV-seronegative. The sample comprised PBMCs. This sequence joins TRBV7-9 and TRBJ2-7, with a weak D call TRBD2 (6 bases). CDR3 coding DNA: TGTGCCAGCAGCGCGGGACTTTACGAGCAGTACTTC. This sequence encodes CASSAGLYEQYF.